This T cell receptor beta chain originates from a study of T cells in Graves' hyperthyroidism and ophthalmopathy. Study summary: Any treatment followed the collection of peripheral blood at initial diagnosis.

Germline CDR1 and CDR2: SNHLY and FYNNEI. Trimming removed 10 bases from V and 6 bases from J, with 13 bases in between. This CDR3 has 13 amino acids. Reasons for excluding patients were uncontrolled infection, other autoimmune disease, pregnancy or lactation. From RNA transcripts, TCR beta CDR3 regions were amplified. In the first-round RT-PCR of the TCR CDR3, the HTBI primer set was used. TCRdb passed the multiplex PCR reads through MiXCR, listing each CDR3 protein once. The profile shows about 96,000 distinct CDR3 sequences, about 51% of them singletons. Study-level findings and limits: Researchers found most expanded thyroid clonotypes above 0.001 in blood as well.

As to this clonotype: As yet, its antigen is unknown. The CDR3 end shows no conserved phenylalanine or tryptophan, and so a read error is likely.

This TCR derives from a middle-aged woman with Graves' hyperthyroidism. Sequencing was performed on blood. This chain links TRBV2 with TRBJ1-6; D is undetermined. This CDR3 is CATRQDVNSPLHL. The CDR3 DNA follows: TGTGCCACTCGACAAGATGTTAATTCACCCCTCCACCTT.